This TCR beta chain appears in the sequencing data of a study of cytomegalovirus exposure and HLA in healthy donors. This CDR3 comprises 14 residues. Trimming shortened V by 5 bases and J by 1 base, and 14 bases separated the two germline ends. Germline assignment: CDR1 GTSNPN and CDR2 SVGIG (reference sequence). A word on this clone: Its antigen is still unknown.

With 60 Vbeta and 13 Jbeta primers, the PCR was carried out. Measured with immunoSEQ multiplex PCR; TCRdb has only the in-frame clones, and not every one. Of around 130,000 clones in the sample, approximately 80% were seen once. Overall study results and limits: Rare TCR sequences dominated, though some public TCRs recurred in many donors.

The source material was PBMCs. The sequence was obtained from a middle-aged man in good health and CMV-seronegative. The V call is TRBV30, the J call TRBJ1-1, with a possible D match to TRBD1 (6 bases). CDR3 sequence: CAWLAGERNTEAFF. The CDR3 coding sequence is TGTGCCTGGCTTGCAGGGGAGAGGAACACTGAAGCTTTCTTT.